This T cell receptor (beta chain) was recovered during a study of regulatory T cells in long-lasting Graves disease. General study findings and limits: Repertoires from persistent disease leaned toward TRBV28, TRBJ1-2 and TRBJ2-5. Samples came from peripheral blood alone, without thyroid tissue.

Time point of the sample: persistent/refractory GD, antithyroid drugs over 5 years with positive TRAb. The TCR library was made from RNA extracted from PBMCs. An endocrinology department in Xi'an, China, recruited the patients. The germline V gene has CDR1 SNHLY and CDR2 FYNNEI. The CDR3 extends over 15 amino acids. J was trimmed by 2 bases and V by 7 bases; bases with no gene match: 4. This clonotype was counted at least ten times. Its antigen remains unidentified. Arm-PCR with iRepertoire HTBI primers amplified the CDR3 regions for these TCR beta libraries. TCRdb reanalysed the multiplex PCR reads using MiXCR and keeps one entry per CDR3 protein. The repertoire has about 310,000 distinct CDR3 sequences, around a fifth of them found once; the top ten carry roughly three fifths.

This clonotype was obtained from a female donor with Graves disease. This chain joins TRBV2 and TRBJ2-2; 10 nucleotides align to TRBD2. The sequencing used peripheral blood mononuclear cells (PBMCs), collected when the disease was refractory, from a patient treated with antithyroid drugs. Written as DNA, the CDR3 is TGTGCCAGCAAAGCTAGCGGGAGCAACACCGGGGAGCTGTTTTTT. It translates to CASKASGSNTGELFF.